Reported below is one TCR beta chain. What it recognizes is unknown. This sample is part of a study of cytotoxic CD8 clonotypes in ibrutinib-treated CLL. Broader study findings: The study found clonality rose at ibrutinib response, then fell toward baseline at progression.

Germline V gene lookup returns CDR1 SGHTA and CDR2 FQGNSA. CDR3 size: 13 residues. Trimming took off 5 bases at V and 6 bases at J, with 11 bases between the two ends. The data were produced by immunoSEQ multiplex PCR, yet TCRdb's version contains in-frame clones alone and is incomplete. This table has over 250,000 clones, roughly three quarters appearing once. The chain uses TRBV7-2 and TRBJ2-1; D remains ambiguous. The source of this sequence is a human donor with chronic lymphocytic leukemia. The sample was PBMCs, taken at disease progression, from a patient treated with ibrutinib. CDR3 amino acids: CASSKPTPNEQFF. CDR3 DNA sequence: TGTGCCAGCAGCAAGCCCACCCCCAATGAGCAGTTCTTC.